What follows describes a single T cell receptor beta chain. CDR3 length: 15 residues. V was trimmed by 3 bases and J by 4 bases, leaving 10 bases between them. Germline loops: CDR1 SEHNR, CDR2 FQNEAQ (reference sequence). Authors' methods: By means of reference gene primer amplification, nucleated cell counts were estimated. This table comes from immunoSEQ multiplex PCR, and its TCRdb copy is limited to in-frame clones, with some not included. Clone size and V and J calls were adopted from that table, with D and trimming inferred from the DNA. The repertoire consists of 110,000 or so clones, with roughly 84% occurring once and the leading ten covering 6.5% to 10%. The sample belongs to a study of blood T cell repertoires in COVID-19. The wider study: There were acute and convalescent COVID-19 samples, and they came from the United States, Italy and Spain. Nucleic acid was either cDNA or gDNA, and it came from T cells, B-cell-depleted T cells, or PBMCs.

The clonotype was recovered from a woman in her 70s who had recovered from COVID-19. The source material was peripheral blood. V gene TRBV7-9 combines with J gene TRBJ2-6; D unresolved. CDR3 region: CASSLVVTGANVLTF. The CDR3 nucleotides are TGTGCCAGCAGCTTGGTAGTAACCGGGGCCAACGTCCTGACTTTC.